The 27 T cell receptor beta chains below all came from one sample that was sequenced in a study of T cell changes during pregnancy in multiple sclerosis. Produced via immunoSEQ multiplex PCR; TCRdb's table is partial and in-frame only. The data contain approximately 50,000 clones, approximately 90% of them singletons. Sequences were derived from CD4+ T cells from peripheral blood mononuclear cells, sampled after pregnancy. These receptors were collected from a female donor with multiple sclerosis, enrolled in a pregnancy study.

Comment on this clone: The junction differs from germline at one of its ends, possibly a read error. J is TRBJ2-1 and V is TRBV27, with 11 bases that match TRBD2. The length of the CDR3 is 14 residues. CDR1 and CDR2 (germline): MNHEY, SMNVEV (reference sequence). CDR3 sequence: CASRLAGVVNKQFF. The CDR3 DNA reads TGTGCCAGCAGACTAGCGGGAGTCGTCAATAAGCAGTTCTTC.

The CDR3 DNA follows: TGTGCCATCAGTGTACAGGGGGATCGGGGCTACACCTTC. This sequence encodes CAISVQGDRGYTF. J is TRBJ1-2 and V is TRBV10-3; 8 bases agree with TRBD1. The trim removed 4 bases at V and 8 bases at J, leaving 6 bases unmatched. Per the germline V gene, CDR1 is ENHRY and CDR2 is SYGVKD. CDR3 length: 13 residues.

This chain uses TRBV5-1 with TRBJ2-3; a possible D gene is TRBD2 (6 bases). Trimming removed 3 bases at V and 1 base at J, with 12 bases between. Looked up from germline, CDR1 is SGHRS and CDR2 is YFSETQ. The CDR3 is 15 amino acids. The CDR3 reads CASSSEWRGTDTQYF. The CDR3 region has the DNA TGCGCCAGCAGCTCGGAATGGAGGGGCACAGATACGCAGTATTTT.

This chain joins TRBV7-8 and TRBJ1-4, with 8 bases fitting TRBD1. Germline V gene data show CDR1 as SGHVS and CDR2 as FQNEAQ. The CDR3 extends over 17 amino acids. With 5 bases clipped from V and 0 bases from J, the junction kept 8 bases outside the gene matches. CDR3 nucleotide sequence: TGTGCCAGCAGCCACGGACAGGGCGGAGCAACTAATGAAAAACTGTTTTTT. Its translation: CASSHGQGGATNEKLFF.

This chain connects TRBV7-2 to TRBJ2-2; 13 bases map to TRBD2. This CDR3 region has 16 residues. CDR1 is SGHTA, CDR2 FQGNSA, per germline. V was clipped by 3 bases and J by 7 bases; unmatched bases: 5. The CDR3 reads CASSLGLAGSDGELFF. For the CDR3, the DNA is TGTGCCAGCAGCTTGGGACTAGCGGGATCTGACGGGGAGCTGTTTTTT.

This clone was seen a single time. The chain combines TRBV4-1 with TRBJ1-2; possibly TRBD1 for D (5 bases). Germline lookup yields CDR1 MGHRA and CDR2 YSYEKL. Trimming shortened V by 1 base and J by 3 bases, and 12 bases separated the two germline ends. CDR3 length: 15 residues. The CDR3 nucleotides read TGCGCCAGCAGCCAAGTTTTGGGGGGTTACTATGGCTACACCTTC. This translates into CASSQVLGGYYGYTF.

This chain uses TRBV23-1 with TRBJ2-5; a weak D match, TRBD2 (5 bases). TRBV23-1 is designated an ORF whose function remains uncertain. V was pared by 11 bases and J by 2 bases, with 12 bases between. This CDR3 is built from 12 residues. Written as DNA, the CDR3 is TGCGCCCTGGGAGAGGGACAAGAGACCCAGTACTTC. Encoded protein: CALGEGQETQYF.

CDR3 residues: CASSLNGETQYF. The CDR3 DNA reads as TGCGCCAGCAGCTTGAATGGCGAGACCCAGTACTTC. The chain couples TRBV5-1 to TRBJ2-5, with D hard to call. Deletions cut 1 base from V and 5 bases from J, with 6 bases between. Germline assignment: CDR1 SGHRS and CDR2 YFSETQ. The CDR3 covers 12 residues.

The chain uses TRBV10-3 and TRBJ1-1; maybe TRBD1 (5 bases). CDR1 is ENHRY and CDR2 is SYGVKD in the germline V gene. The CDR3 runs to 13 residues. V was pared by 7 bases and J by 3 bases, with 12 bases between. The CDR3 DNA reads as TGTGCCATCAATAGGGACTCTTACACTGAAGCTTTCTTT. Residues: CAINRDSYTEAFF.

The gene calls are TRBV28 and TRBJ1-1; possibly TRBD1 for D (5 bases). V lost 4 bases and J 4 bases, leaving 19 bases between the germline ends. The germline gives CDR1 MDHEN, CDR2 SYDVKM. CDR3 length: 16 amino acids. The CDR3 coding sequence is TGTGCCAGCAGTTCGGGGGACCTTACAGGTGCCACTGAAGCTTTCTTT. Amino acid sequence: CASSSGDLTGATEAFF.

CDR3 sequence (DNA): TGTGCCAGCAGAACCGGGACTGGGTCCTACGAGCAGTACTTC. It codes for CASRTGTGSYEQYF. The chain carries TRBV6-6 and TRBJ2-7, with D perhaps TRBD2 (6 bases). CDR1 and CDR2 (germline): MNHNY, SVGAGI (reference sequence). V was pared by 6 bases and J by 1 base, with 13 bases between. This CDR3 region has 14 residues.

The CDR3 spells CSVLRGQTQETQYF. Written as DNA, the CDR3 is TGCAGCGTTTTACGGGGACAGACCCAAGAGACCCAGTACTTC. This chain uses TRBV29-1 with TRBJ2-5, with 7 bases matching TRBD1. Germline V gene lookup returns CDR1 SQVTM and CDR2 ANQGSEA. Unmatched junction bases numbered 7, after V lost 5 bases and J lost 1 base. This CDR3 is 14 amino acids long.

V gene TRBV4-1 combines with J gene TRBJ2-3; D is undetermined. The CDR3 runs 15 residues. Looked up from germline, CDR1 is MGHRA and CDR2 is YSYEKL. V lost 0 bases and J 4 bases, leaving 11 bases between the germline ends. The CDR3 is CASSQDGPGADTQYF. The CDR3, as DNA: TGCGCCAGCAGCCAAGACGGTCCGGGTGCAGATACGCAGTATTTT.

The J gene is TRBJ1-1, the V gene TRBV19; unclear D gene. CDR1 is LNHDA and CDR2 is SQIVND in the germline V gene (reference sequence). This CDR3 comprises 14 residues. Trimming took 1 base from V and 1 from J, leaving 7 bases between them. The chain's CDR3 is CASSIGGTNTEAFF. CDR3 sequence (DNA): TGTGCCAGTAGTATAGGAGGCACGAACACTGAAGCTTTCTTT.

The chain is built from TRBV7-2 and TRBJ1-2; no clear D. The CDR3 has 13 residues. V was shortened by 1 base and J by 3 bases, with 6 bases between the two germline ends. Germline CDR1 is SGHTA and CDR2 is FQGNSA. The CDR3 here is CASSLGGYYGYTF. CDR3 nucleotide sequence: TGTGCCAGCAGCTTAGGAGGGTACTATGGCTACACCTTC.

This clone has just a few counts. This chain's CDR3 is CALISSLGQGNQPQHF. The CDR3 DNA reads as TGCGCCTTGATCTCATCCTTAGGACAGGGCAATCAGCCCCAGCATTTT. This chain links TRBV5-1 with TRBJ1-5; TRBD1 agrees at 7 bases. CDR1 is SGHRS and CDR2 is YFSETQ in the germline V gene. V shed 10 bases and J 2 bases; nucleotides not matched to a gene: 15. This CDR3 has 16 amino acids.

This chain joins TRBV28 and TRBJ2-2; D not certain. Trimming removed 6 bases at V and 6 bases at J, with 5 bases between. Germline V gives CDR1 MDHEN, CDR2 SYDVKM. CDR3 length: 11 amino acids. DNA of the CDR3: TGTGCCAGCAGCACGGCCGGGGAGCTGTTTTTT. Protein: CASSTAGELFF.

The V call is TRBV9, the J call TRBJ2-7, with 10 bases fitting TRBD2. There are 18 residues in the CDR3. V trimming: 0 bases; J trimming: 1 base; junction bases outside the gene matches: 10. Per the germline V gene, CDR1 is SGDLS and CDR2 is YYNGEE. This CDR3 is CASSVGTSGPQLSYEQYF. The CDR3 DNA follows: TGTGCCAGCAGCGTAGGGACTAGCGGACCGCAACTTTCCTACGAGCAGTACTTC. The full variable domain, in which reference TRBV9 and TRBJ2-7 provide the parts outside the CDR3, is DSGVTQTPKHLITATGQRVTLRCSPRSGDLSVYWYQQSLDQGLQFLIQYYNGEERAKGNILERFSAQQFPDLHSELNLSSLELGDSALYFCASSVGTSGPQLSYEQYFGPGTRLTVT.

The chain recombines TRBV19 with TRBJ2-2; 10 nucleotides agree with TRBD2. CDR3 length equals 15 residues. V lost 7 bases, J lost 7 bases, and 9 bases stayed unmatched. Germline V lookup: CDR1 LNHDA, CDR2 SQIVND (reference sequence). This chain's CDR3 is CASKGASGRFGELFF. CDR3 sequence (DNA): TGTGCCAGTAAGGGGGCTAGCGGGAGATTCGGGGAGCTGTTTTTT.

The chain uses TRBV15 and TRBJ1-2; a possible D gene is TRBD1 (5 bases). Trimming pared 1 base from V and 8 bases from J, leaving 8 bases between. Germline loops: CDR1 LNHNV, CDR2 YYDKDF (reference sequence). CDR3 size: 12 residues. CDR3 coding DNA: TGTGCCACCAGCAGAGCAGGGCAGGGCTACACCTTC. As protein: CATSRAGQGYTF.

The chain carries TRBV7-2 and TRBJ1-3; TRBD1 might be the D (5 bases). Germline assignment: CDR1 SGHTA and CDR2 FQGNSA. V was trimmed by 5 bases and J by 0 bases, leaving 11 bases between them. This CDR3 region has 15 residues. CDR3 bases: TGTGCCAGCAGCACCTCCAGGGACTCTGGAAACACCATATATTTT. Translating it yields CASSTSRDSGNTIYF.

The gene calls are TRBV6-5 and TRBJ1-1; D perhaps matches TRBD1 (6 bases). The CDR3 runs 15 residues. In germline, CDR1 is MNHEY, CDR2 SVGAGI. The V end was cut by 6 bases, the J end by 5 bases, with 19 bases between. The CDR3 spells CASSKGGRPQTEAFF. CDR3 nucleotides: TGTGCCAGCAGCAAAGGGGGACGCCCCCAGACTGAAGCTTTCTTT.

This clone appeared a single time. The chain's CDR3 is CASSQRLAGNNEQFF. CDR3 DNA: TGCGCCAGCAGCCAGCGGCTAGCGGGAAACAATGAGCAGTTCTTC. J is TRBJ2-1 and V is TRBV4-3; 9 nucleotides line up with TRBD2. Germline V CDR1 and CDR2: LGHNA, YSLEER. The CDR3 runs to 15 residues. V gave up 3 bases and J gave up 5 bases; unmatched junction bases: 5.

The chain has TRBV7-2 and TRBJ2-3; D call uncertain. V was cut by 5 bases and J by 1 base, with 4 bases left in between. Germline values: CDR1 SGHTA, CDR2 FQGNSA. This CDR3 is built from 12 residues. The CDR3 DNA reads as TGTGCCAGCAGCCAGGGCACAGATACGCAGTATTTT. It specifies CASSQGTDTQYF.

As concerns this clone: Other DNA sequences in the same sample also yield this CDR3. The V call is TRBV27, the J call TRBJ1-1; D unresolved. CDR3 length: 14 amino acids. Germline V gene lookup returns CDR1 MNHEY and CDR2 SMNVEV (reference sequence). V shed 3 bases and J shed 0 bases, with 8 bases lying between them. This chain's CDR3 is CASSFRGLNTEAFF. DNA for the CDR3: TGTGCCAGCAGTTTCCGGGGATTGAACACTGAAGCTTTCTTT.

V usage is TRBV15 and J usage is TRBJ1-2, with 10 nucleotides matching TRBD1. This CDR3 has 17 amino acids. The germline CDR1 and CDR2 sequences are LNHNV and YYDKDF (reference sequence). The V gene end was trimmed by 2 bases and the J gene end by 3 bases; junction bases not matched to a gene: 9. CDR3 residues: CATSRKTGGIYDYGYTF. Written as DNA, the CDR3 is TGTGCCACCAGCAGAAAGACAGGGGGCATTTATGACTATGGCTACACCTTC. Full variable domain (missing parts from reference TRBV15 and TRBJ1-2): DAMVIQNPRYQVTQFGKPVTLSCSQTLNHNVMYWYQQKSSQAPKLLFHYYDKDFNNEADTPDNFQSRRPNTSFCFLDIRSPGLGDTAMYLCATSRKTGGIYDYGYTFGSGTRLTVV.

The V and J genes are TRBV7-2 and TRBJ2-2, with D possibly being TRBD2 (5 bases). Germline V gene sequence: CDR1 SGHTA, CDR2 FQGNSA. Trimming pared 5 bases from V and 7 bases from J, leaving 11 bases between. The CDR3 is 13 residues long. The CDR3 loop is CASSPPEGGELFF. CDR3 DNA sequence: TGTGCCAGCAGCCCCCCTGAGGGCGGGGAGCTGTTTTTT. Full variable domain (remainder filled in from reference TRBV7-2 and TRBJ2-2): GAGVSQSPSNKVTEKGKDVELRCDPISGHTALYWYRQSLGQGLEFLIYFQGNSAPDKSGLPSDRFSAERTGGSVSTLTIQRTQQEDSAVYLCASSPPEGGELFFGEGSRLTVL.